This T cell receptor beta chain was recorded in a study of control samples from healthy donors and cancer patients. The CDR3 runs to 16 residues. V trimming: 3 bases; J trimming: 7 bases; junction bases outside the gene matches: 5. The germline CDR1 and CDR2 sequences are LGHNA and YSLEER. Repertoires were generated with immunoSEQ multiplex PCR, while TCRdb's copy carries only in-frame clones and drops some. The table lists approximately 10,000 clones, about nine tenths of them singletons. The TCR sequence derives from a man between 60 and 70 years old with colorectal cancer. Sequencing was performed on PBMCs. The chain joins TRBV4-3 to TRBJ2-2, with 13 bases identical to TRBD2. The CDR3 nucleotides read TGCGCCAGCAGCCATCGGACTAGCGGGGGATTCGGGGAGCTGTTTTTT. The encoded protein is CASSHRTSGGFGELFF.